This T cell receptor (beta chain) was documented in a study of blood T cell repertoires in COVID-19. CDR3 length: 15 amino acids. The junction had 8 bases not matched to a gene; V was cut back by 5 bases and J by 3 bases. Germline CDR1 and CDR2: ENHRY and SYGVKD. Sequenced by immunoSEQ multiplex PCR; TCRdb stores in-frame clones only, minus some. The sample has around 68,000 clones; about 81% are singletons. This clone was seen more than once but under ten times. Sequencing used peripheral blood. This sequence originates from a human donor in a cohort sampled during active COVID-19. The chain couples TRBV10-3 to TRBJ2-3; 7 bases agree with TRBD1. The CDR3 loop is CAISPGTANTDTQYF. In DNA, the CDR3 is TGTGCCATCAGTCCCGGGACAGCAAATACAGATACGCAGTATTTT.